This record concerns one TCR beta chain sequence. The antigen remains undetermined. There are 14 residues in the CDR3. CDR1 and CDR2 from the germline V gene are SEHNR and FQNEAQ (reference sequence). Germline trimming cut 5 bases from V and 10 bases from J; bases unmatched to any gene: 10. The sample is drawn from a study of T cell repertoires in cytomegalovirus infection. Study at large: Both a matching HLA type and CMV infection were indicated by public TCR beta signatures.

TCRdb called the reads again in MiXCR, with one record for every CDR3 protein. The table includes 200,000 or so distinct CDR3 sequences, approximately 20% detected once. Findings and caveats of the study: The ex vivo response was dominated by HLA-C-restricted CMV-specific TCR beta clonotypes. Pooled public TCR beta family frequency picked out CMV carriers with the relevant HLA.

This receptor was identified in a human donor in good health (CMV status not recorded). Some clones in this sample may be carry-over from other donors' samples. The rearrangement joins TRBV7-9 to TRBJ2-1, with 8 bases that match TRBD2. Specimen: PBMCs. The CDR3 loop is CASSAGGALVEQFF. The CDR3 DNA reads TGTGCCAGCAGCGCCGGGGGGGCGCTAGTGGAGCAGTTCTTC.